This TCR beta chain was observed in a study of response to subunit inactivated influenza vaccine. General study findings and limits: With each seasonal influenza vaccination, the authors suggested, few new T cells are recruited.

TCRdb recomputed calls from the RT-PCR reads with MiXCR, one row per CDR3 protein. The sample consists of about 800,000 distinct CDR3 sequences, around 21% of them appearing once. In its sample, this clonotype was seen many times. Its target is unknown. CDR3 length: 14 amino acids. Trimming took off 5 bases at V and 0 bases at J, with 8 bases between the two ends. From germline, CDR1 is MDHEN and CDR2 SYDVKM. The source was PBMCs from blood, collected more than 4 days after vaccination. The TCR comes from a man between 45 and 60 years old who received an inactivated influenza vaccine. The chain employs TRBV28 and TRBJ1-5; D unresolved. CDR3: CASSPGLSNQPQHF. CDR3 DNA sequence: TGTGCCAGCAGTCCGGGTCTTAGCAATCAGCCCCAGCATTTT.